This T cell receptor (beta chain) came from a study of early T cells in non-severe SARS-CoV-2 infection. Study-wide context: With bulk RNA from unsorted whole blood as input, sequencing yielded unpaired chains.

Study-level findings and limits: Private and CD4 specificities were missed by VDJdb matching, which favored anti-spike CD8 responses.

This clonotype was picked up a small number of times. What it recognizes is unknown. The TCR library protocol was used to attach unique molecular identifiers. These identifiers were attached to individual cDNA molecules. TCRdb re-analysed the 5' RACE reads in MiXCR, keeping a single row per CDR3 protein. This sample has 45,000 to 60,000 distinct CDR3 sequences, with about 8% found just once. The CDR3 has 16 amino acids. Per the germline V gene, CDR1 is MNHEY and CDR2 is SVGAGI. V was pared by 5 bases and J by 0 bases, with 6 bases of the junction left unmatched. The sequence was collected from an adult who was a healthcare worker with PCR-confirmed SARS-CoV-2 infection or an uninfected control (not recorded which). The sample was whole blood. The chain employs TRBV6-5 and TRBJ2-3, with 9 bases identical to TRBD2. The CDR3 DNA reads as TGTGCCAGCAGTCCCATAGCGGGGGCTAGCACAGATACGCAGTATTTT. Translation gives CASSPIAGASTDTQYF.